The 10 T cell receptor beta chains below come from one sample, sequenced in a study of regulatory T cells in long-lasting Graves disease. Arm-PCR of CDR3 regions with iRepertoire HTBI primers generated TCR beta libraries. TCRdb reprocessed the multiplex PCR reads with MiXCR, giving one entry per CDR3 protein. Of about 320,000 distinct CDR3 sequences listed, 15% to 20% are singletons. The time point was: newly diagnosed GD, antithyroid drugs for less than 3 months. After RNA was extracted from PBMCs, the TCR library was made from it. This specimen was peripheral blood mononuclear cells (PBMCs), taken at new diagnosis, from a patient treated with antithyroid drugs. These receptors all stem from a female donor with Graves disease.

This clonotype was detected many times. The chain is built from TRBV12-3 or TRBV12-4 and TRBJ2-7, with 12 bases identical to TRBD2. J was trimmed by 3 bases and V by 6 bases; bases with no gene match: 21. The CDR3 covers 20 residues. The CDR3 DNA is TGTGCCAGCAGCCAAGGACAGGGGATCTTAGGGACTAGCGGGCTCTACGAGCAGTACTTC. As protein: CASSQGQGILGTSGLYEQYF.

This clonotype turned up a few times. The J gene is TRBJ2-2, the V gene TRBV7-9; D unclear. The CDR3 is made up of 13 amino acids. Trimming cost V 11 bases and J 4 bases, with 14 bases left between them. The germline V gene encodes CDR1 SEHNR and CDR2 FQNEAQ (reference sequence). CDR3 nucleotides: TGTGCCCCGCCGGATCCCGGCACCGGGGAGCTGTTTTTT. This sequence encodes CAPPDPGTGELFF.

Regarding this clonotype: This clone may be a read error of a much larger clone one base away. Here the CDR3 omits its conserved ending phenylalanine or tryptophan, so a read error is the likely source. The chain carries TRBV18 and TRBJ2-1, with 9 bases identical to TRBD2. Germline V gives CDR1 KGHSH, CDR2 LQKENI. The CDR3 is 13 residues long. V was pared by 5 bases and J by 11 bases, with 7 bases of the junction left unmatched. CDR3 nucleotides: TGTGCCAGCTCAGTGGACAGCGGGAGGAAGCAGTTCCTC. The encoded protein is CASSVDSGRKQFL.

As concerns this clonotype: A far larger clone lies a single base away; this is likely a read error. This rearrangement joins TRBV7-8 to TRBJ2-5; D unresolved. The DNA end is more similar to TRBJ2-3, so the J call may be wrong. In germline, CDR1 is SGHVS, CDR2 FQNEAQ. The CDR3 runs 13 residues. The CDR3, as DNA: TGTGCCAGCAGCTTCGGGCACACAGATACGCAGTATTTT. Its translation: CASSFGHTDTQYF.

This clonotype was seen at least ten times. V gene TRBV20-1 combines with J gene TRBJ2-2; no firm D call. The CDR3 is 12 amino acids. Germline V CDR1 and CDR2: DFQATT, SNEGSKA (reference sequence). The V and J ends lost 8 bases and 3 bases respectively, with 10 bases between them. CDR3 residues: CSLLSHTGELFF. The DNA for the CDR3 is TGCAGTCTCCTCTCACACACCGGGGAGCTGTTTTTT.

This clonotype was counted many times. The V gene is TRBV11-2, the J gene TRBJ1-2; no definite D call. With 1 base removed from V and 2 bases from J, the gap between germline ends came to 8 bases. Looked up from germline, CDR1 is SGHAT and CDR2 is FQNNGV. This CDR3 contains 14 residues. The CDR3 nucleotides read TGTGCCAGCAGCTTAGTGGTCAGCAACTATGGCTACACCTTC. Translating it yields CASSLVVSNYGYTF.

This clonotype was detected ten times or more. For the CDR3, the DNA is TGTGCCAGCAGTTTGAGGCAGGTCCGCTCCTACGAGCAGTACTTC. It specifies CASSLRQVRSYEQYF. The rearrangement links TRBV12-3 or TRBV12-4 to TRBJ2-7; D remains ambiguous. The CDR3 loop spans 15 amino acids. V lost 3 bases, J lost 0 bases, and 12 bases lay in between.

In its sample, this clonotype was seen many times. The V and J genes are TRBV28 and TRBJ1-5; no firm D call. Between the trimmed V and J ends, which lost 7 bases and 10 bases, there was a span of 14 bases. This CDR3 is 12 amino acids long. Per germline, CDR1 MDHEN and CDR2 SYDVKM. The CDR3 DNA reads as TGTGCCAGCACCCGGGGAATGGGACCCCAGCATTTT. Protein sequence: CASTRGMGPQHF.

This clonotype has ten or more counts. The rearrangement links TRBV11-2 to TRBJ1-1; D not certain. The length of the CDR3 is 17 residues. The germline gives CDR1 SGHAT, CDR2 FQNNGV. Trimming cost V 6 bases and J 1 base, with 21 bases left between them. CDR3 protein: CASRFSWAGRGNTEAFF. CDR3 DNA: TGTGCCAGCAGATTTAGCTGGGCAGGACGGGGGAACACTGAAGCTTTCTTT.

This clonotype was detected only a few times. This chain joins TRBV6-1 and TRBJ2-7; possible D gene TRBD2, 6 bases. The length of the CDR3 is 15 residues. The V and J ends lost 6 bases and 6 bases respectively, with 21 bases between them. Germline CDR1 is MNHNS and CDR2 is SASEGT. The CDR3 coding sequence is TGTGCCAGCAGCGTAAGCCGATGGGGGGTTGGCGAGCAGTACTTC. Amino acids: CASSVSRWGVGEQYF.